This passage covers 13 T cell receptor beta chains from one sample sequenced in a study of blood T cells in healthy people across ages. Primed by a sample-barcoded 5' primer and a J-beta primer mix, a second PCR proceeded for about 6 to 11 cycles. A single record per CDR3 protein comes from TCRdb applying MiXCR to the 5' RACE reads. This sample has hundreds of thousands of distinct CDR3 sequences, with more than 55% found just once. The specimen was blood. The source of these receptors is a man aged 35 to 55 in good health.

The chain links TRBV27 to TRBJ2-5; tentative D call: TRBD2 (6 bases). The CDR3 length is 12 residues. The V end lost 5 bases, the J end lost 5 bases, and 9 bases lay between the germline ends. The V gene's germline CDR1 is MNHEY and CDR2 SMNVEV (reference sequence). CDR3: CASSGGYETQYF. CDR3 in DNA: TGTGCCAGCAGTGGGGGGTACGAGACCCAGTACTTC.

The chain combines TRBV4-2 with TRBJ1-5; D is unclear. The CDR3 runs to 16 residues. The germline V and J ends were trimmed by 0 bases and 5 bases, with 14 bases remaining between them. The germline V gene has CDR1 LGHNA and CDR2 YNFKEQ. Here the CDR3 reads CASSQDSERDYQPQHF. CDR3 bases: TGTGCCAGCAGCCAAGATAGCGAGAGAGACTATCAGCCCCAGCATTTT.

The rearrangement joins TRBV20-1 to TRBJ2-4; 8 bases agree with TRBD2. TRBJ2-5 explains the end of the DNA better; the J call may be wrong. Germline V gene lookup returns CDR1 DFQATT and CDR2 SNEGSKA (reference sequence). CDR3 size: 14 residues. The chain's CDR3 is CSAGRTSLQETQYF. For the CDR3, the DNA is TGCAGTGCTGGACGGACTAGCCTCCAAGAGACCCAGTACTTC.

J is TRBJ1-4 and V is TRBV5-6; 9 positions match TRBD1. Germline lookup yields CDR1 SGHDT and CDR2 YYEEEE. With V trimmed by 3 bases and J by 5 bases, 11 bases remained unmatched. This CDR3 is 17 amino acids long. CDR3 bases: TGTGCCAGCAGCTCCCGGGACAGGGTCGTCTCCAATGAAAAACTGTTTTTT. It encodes CASSSRDRVVSNEKLFF.

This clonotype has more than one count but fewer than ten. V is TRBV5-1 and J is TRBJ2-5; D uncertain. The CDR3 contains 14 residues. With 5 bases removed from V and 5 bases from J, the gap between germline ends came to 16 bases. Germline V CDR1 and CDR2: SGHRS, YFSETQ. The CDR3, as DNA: TGCGCCAGCAGTCTACCGGCCCGCCGGGAGACCCAGTACTTC. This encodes CASSLPARRETQYF.

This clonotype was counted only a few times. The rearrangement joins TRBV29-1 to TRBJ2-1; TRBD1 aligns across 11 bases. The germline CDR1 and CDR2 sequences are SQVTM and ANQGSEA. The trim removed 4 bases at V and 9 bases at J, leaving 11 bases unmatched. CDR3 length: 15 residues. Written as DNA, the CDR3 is TGCAGCGTTGTGCCCGGGACAGGGGGAGGTGGTGAGCAGTTCTTC. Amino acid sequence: CSVVPGTGGGGEQFF.

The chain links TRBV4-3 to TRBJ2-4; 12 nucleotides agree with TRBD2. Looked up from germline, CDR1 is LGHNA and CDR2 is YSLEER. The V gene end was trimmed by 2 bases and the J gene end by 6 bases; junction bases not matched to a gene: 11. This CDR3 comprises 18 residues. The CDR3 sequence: CASSQMEGLAGLGNIQYF. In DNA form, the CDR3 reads TGCGCCAGCAGCCAAATGGAAGGACTAGCGGGATTAGGAAACATTCAGTACTTC.

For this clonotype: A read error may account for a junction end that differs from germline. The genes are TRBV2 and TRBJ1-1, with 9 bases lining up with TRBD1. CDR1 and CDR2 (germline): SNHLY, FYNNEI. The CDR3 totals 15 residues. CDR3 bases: TGTGCCAGCAGTGAGCTAGACAGGGGGAACGCTGAAGCTTTCTTT. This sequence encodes CASSELDRGNAEAFF.

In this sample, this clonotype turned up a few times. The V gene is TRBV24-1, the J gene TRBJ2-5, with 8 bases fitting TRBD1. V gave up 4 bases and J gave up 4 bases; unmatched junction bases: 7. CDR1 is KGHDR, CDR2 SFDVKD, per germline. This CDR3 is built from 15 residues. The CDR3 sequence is CATSDRGQGLETQYF. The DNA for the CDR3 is TGTGCCACCAGTGACCGAGGACAGGGTCTAGAGACCCAGTACTTC.

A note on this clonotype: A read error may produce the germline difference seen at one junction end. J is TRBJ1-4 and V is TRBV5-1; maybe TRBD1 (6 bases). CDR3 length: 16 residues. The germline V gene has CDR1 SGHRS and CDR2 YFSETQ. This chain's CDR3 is CASSLEGDLANEKLFF. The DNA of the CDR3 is TGCGCCAGCAGCTTGGAGGGGGACCTAGCTAACGAAAAACTGTTTTTT.

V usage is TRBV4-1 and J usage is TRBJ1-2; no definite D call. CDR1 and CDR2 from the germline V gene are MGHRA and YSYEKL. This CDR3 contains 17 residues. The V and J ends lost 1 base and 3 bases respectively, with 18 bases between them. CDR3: CASSQGRSASGDYGYTF. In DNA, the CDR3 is TGCGCCAGCAGCCAAGGTCGATCGGCTTCAGGTGACTATGGCTACACCTTC.

CDR3 in amino acids: CSAREYRGGGNEQFF. CDR3 nucleotides: TGCAGTGCTAGAGAATACCGGGGAGGCGGCAATGAGCAGTTCTTC. The J gene is TRBJ2-1, the V gene TRBV20-1; a possible D gene is TRBD2 (6 bases). V shed 0 bases and J shed 6 bases, with 15 bases lying between them. Germline values: CDR1 DFQATT, CDR2 SNEGSKA (reference sequence). This CDR3 is 15 amino acids long.

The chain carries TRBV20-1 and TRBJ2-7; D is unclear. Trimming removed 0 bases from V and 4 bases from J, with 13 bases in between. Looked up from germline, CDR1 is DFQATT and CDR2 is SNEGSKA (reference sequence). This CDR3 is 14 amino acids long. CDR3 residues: CSARDTQIRYEQYF. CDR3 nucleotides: TGCAGTGCTAGAGATACACAGATTCGTTACGAGCAGTACTTC.